This TCR beta chain was sequenced during a study of CD8 T cells in Susac syndrome. V was clipped by 3 bases and J by 4 bases, with 16 bases between them. This CDR3 is 15 amino acids long. CDR1 is MGHRA and CDR2 is YSYEKL in the germline V gene. Patients having Susac syndrome satisfied recently defined diagnostic criteria for definite or probable disease. Isolation of CD8+ and CD4+ T cells was performed negatively, whereas enrichment of TEMRA cells was done by FACS. A quantity of roughly 0.5 to 1 ug RNA underwent reverse transcription using random hexamers. The CDR3 of TCR beta was amplified by immunoSEQ multiplex PCR across 54 Vbeta and 13 Jbeta. TCRdb independently ran MiXCR on the immunoSEQ multiplex PCR reads; one entry per CDR3 protein. Here the sample spans 85,000 to 130,000 distinct CDR3 sequences, roughly 95% being singletons.

The chain couples TRBV4-1 to TRBJ2-7, with D tentatively TRBD1 (6 bases). Sequences were obtained from CD8+ T cells from PBMCs. The sequence was obtained from a human donor with Susac syndrome. The CDR3 protein is CASSQDRGLAYEQYF. CDR3 in DNA: TGCGCCAGCAGCCAGGACAGAGGGTTAGCGTACGAGCAGTACTTC.